Listed below are T cell receptor beta chains from one sample, sequenced in a study of T cell changes during pregnancy in multiple sclerosis. Profiled with immunoSEQ multiplex PCR; TCRdb holds only in-frame clones, not every one. There are tens of thousands of clones in the sample; around nine tenths occur only once, and roughly 2% lies in the top ten. Source: peripheral blood, taken in the second trimester of pregnancy. The source is a female donor with multiple sclerosis, enrolled in a pregnancy study. The CDR3 runs from the conserved cysteine through the conserved F or W. Each record gives: clone size, J gene, D gene, V gene, CDR3 protein, CDR3 DNA. A D gene is named only where the DNA matches it firmly. Rows may omit the clone size; those that give it use once, few, many or a size class.

>-|TRBJ1-6|-|TRBV28
CASSLRGSGDSPLHF
TGTGCCAGCAGTTTAAGGGGTTCCGGAGATTCACCCCTCCACTTT
>-|TRBJ2-7|TRBD1|TRBV5-1
CASSLVPGGILYEQYF
TGCGCCAGCAGCTTGGTGCCAGGGGGAATTCTCTACGAGCAGTACTTC
>-|TRBJ1-2|TRBD1|TRBV14
CASSQVRGLDGYTF
TGTGCCAGCAGCCAAGTGAGGGGGCTGGATGGCTACACCTTC
>-|TRBJ2-1|TRBD2|TRBV19
CASSPSSGGTNEQFF
TGTGCCAGTAGTCCATCTAGCGGGGGGACCAATGAGCAGTTCTTC
>-|TRBJ2-2|-|TRBV18
CASSPAIGELFF
TGTGCCAGCTCACCTGCTATCGGGGAGCTGTTTTTT
>-|TRBJ2-1|-|TRBV7-3
CASSLAGQTYNEQFF
TGTGCCAGCAGCTTAGCGGGACAGACCTACAATGAGCAGTTCTTC
>-|TRBJ2-7|TRBD2|TRBV27
CASGLAVAGEQYF
TGTGCCAGCGGACTAGCGGTAGCGGGGGAGCAGTACTTC
>-|TRBJ1-1|-|TRBV5-1
CASSVLRSTEAFF
TGCGCCAGCAGCGTCCTACGTAGCACTGAAGCTTTCTTT
>-|TRBJ2-7|-|TRBV28
CASRQTRSFEQYF
TGTGCCAGCAGGCAGACTCGGTCGTTTGAGCAGTACTTC
>-|TRBJ2-7|TRBD2|TRBV28
CASRGLAGVYEQYF
TGTGCCAGCAGAGGACTAGCGGGAGTCTACGAGCAGTACTTC
>-|TRBJ2-1|TRBD2|TRBV6-5
CASAAGGTHEQFF
TGTGCCAGCGCAGCGGGAGGGACCCATGAGCAGTTCTTC
>once|TRBJ2-1|TRBD2|TRBV27
CASKTSGDYNEQFF
TGTGCCAGCAAAACGAGCGGGGACTACAATGAGCAGTTCTTC
>once|TRBJ2-1|TRBD2|TRBV9
CASSVAPSVPGLATNEQFF
TGTGCCAGCAGCGTAGCCCCTTCTGTACCGGGACTAGCGACCAATGAGCAGTTCTTC
>-|TRBJ2-3|TRBD1|TRBV5-1
CASSPGQDTDTQYF
TGCGCCAGCAGCCCGGGACAGGACACAGATACGCAGTATTTT
>-|TRBJ2-1|TRBD1|TRBV4-3
CASSQDGTGIFVSSYNEQFF
TGCGCCAGCAGCCAAGACGGGACAGGGATATTCGTGAGCTCCTACAATGAGCAGTTCTTC
>-|TRBJ2-3|TRBD2|TRBV6-6
CASTRGSGSWADTQYF
TGTGCCAGCACCCGGGGTAGCGGGAGTTGGGCAGATACGCAGTATTTT
>-|TRBJ1-2|TRBD1|TRBV18
CASSPSPGQGVYYGYTF
TGTGCCAGCTCACCTAGCCCGGGACAGGGGGTTTACTATGGCTACACCTTC
>-|TRBJ2-1|TRBD2|TRBV27
CASSLSAGGYNEQFF
TGTGCCAGCAGTTTATCAGCGGGAGGGTACAATGAGCAGTTCTTC
>-|TRBJ1-5|-|TRBV27
CASSGQVNQPQHF
TGTGCCAGCAGTGGGCAGGTCAATCAGCCCCAGCATTTT
>-|TRBJ2-1|-|TRBV9
CASSVTGPPSSYNEQFF
TGTGCCAGCAGCGTAACAGGTCCGCCGAGCTCCTACAATGAGCAGTTCTTC
>-|TRBJ1-5|TRBD1|TRBV27
CASTQTGSNQPQHF
TGTGCCAGCACCCAGACAGGGTCCAATCAGCCCCAGCATTTT
>-|TRBJ1-1|-|TRBV19
CASTRGEANTEAFF
TGTGCCAGTACCCGCGGGGAGGCGAACACTGAAGCTTTCTTT
>-|TRBJ2-3|-|TRBV18
CASSPGQSTDTQYF
TGTGCCAGCTCACCAGGACAGAGCACAGATACGCAGTATTTT
>-|TRBJ2-3|TRBD2|TRBV4-1
CASSLFSGSSTDTQYF
TGCGCCAGCAGCCTGTTTAGCGGGTCTAGCACAGATACGCAGTATTTT
>medium-sized|TRBJ2-6|TRBD1|TRBV6-1
CASGQVRSGANVLTF
TGTGCCAGCGGACAGGTCCGCTCTGGGGCCAACGTCCTGACTTTC
>-|TRBJ1-1|-|TRBV6-1
CASSEARFF
TGTGCCAGCAGTGAGGCACGTTTCTTT
>-|TRBJ2-1|TRBD2|TRBV7-2
CASSLEGWGRASYNEQFF
TGTGCCAGCAGCTTAGAAGGGTGGGGGAGGGCCTCCTACAATGAGCAGTTCTTC
>-|TRBJ1-1|TRBD1|TRBV11-3
CASASDRANIEAFF
TGTGCCAGCGCCTCGGACAGGGCGAACATTGAAGCTTTCTTT